This is a list of T cell receptor beta chains from one sample in a study of cytomegalovirus exposure and HLA in healthy donors. The data were produced by immunoSEQ multiplex PCR, yet TCRdb's version contains in-frame clones alone and is incomplete. The sample shows about 200,000 clones, 70% to 90% of them seen only once. Sequenced input: PBMCs. The receptors shown here come from a man aged 30-40 years in good health and CMV-seronegative. CDR3s include the opening cysteine and the closing phenylalanine or tryptophan. The order of the fields is D gene, J gene, V gene, CDR3 protein. D genes are given only for firm matches.

d_call: .
j_call: TRBJ1-3
v_call: TRBV7-2
cdr3_aa: CASSSRAEGNTIYF

d_call: .
j_call: TRBJ1-1
v_call: TRBV2
cdr3_aa: CASSRQQLLNTEAFF

d_call: TRBD1
j_call: TRBJ1-2
v_call: TRBV19
cdr3_aa: CASSPATGGHGYTF

d_call: TRBD1
j_call: TRBJ1-2
v_call: TRBV7-2
cdr3_aa: CASSLRTGDGYTF

d_call: .
j_call: TRBJ2-5
v_call: TRBV15
cdr3_aa: CATSSAGGPPRETQYF

d_call: TRBD1
j_call: TRBJ2-5
v_call: TRBV28
cdr3_aa: CASRTGTGWEWETQYF

d_call: .
j_call: TRBJ1-2
v_call: TRBV18
cdr3_aa: CASSPATSDYGYTF

d_call: .
j_call: TRBJ1-3
v_call: TRBV2
cdr3_aa: CASSEGHYSGNTIYF

d_call: .
j_call: TRBJ1-2
v_call: TRBV7-9
cdr3_aa: CASSLGRGGYTF

d_call: .
j_call: TRBJ2-7
v_call: TRBV5-1
cdr3_aa: CASSLAGLSSYEQYF

d_call: TRBD1
j_call: TRBJ1-5
v_call: TRBV10-3
cdr3_aa: CAISESKGQAIGQPQHF

d_call: .
j_call: .
v_call: TRBV5-1
cdr3_aa: CASSLMDSYEQYF

d_call: .
j_call: TRBJ2-1
v_call: TRBV4-3
cdr3_aa: CASSQVVFRSSSYNEQFF

d_call: .
j_call: TRBJ2-7
v_call: TRBV6-1
cdr3_aa: CASSEARREQYF

d_call: TRBD2
j_call: TRBJ2-7
v_call: TRBV27
cdr3_aa: CASSLASGTRPYEQYF

d_call: TRBD2
j_call: TRBJ2-2
v_call: TRBV9
cdr3_aa: CASSGLGLAVTGELFF

d_call: .
j_call: TRBJ2-5
v_call: TRBV6-6
cdr3_aa: CASKSGQETQYF

d_call: TRBD1
j_call: TRBJ2-2
v_call: TRBV11-2
cdr3_aa: CASSSPDRPRVGELFF

d_call: .
j_call: TRBJ2-2
v_call: TRBV4-1
cdr3_aa: CASTQEGALVTGELFF

d_call: TRBD2
j_call: TRBJ2-2
v_call: TRBV5-1
cdr3_aa: CASSSPTSGGALLGELFF

d_call: TRBD1
j_call: TRBJ1-2
v_call: TRBV6-1
cdr3_aa: CASSEPTGVDGYTF

d_call: TRBD1
j_call: TRBJ1-4
v_call: TRBV7-2
cdr3_aa: CASSSPTGGINEKLFF

d_call: TRBD1
j_call: TRBJ2-7
v_call: TRBV28
cdr3_aa: CASRVGTGPSYEQYF